The sample holds a few counts of the clone carrying this TCR beta chain. What it binds is unknown. Trimming took 2 bases from V and 0 from J, leaving 5 bases between them. This CDR3 contains 14 residues. Germline assignment: CDR1 SGHTA and CDR2 FQGNSA. Expressed TCRB transcripts were sequenced because the entire RNA isolate underwent reverse transcription. The protocol was immunoSEQ multiplex PCR, while the TCRdb copy is restricted to in-frame clones and leaves out a portion. This table holds some 900,000 clones, about 17% found once. This sample was taken from a study of beta chain features in type 1 diabetes. The study, taken as a whole, reports: All four CD4+ subsets from Type 1 diabetes patients carried moderately but significantly shorter TCRB CDR3s.

Every donor had blood drawn once into heparin, 100 to 150 mL on average. A sort by CD45RO/CCR7/CD25/CD127/CD95/CD27 yielded CD4+ naive, central memory, regulatory and stem cell-like memory cells. Sequencing was carried out using naive CD4+ T cells from blood. V is TRBV7-2 and J is TRBJ2-4; D call uncertain. The clonotype comes from a woman in her late teens or twenties in good health. Here the CDR3 DNA reads TGTGCCAGCAGCTTAAGGCTAGCCAAAAACATTCAGTACTTC. This encodes CASSLRLAKNIQYF. Combining the CDR3 with reference TRBV7-2 and TRBJ2-4 gives the whole variable domain GAGVSQSPSNKVTEKGKDVELRCDPISGHTALYWYRQSLGQGLEFLIYFQGNSAPDKSGLPSDRFSAERTGGSVSTLTIQRTQQEDSAVYLCASSLRLAKNIQYFGAGTRLSVL.